The 9 T cell receptor beta chains in this list originate from one sample, sequenced in a study of spatial heterogeneity in lung cancer. TCRdb re-derived calls from the 5' RACE reads in MiXCR, one entry per CDR3 protein. The data contain some 38,000 distinct CDR3 sequences, roughly 3% of them singletons. Time point in this sample: sample taken at primary tumor resection. The material was normal lung tissue next to the tumor, obtained at surgery. The receptors were sampled from a male donor with early-stage non-small cell lung cancer.

At least ten counts were recorded for this clonotype. The chain is built from TRBV7-2 and TRBJ2-1; D unclear. The V gene lost 1 base and the J gene lost 11 bases, with 12 bases spanning the gap. Per the germline V gene, CDR1 is SGHTA and CDR2 is FQGNSA. The CDR3 sequence is 13 residues long. The CDR3 loop reads CASSLGLPPQQFF. CDR3 coding DNA: TGTGCCAGCAGCTTAGGGCTTCCACCTCAGCAGTTCTTC.

This clonotype showed up many times. This chain joins TRBV6-2 or TRBV6-3 and TRBJ2-7; D ambiguous. Trimming left V 2 bases short and J 2 bases short, with 4 bases between. Germline V gene sequence: CDR1 MNHEY, CDR2 SVGEGT. The CDR3 runs 12 residues. The CDR3 DNA sequence: TGTGCCAGCAGTTACCCCACCTACGAGCAGTACTTC. It translates to CASSYPTYEQYF.

This clonotype was observed many times. The chain recombines TRBV7-9 with TRBJ2-7; a weak D match, TRBD2 (5 bases). There are 15 residues in the CDR3. CDR1 and CDR2 from the germline V gene are SEHNR and FQNEAQ (reference sequence). V dropped 1 base and J dropped 1 base, with 11 bases sitting between them. CDR3 sequence: CASSLVPDSSYEQYF. CDR3 nucleotides: TGTGCCAGCAGCTTAGTCCCGGACTCTTCCTACGAGCAGTACTTC.

In this sample, this clonotype turned up many times. The V gene is TRBV12-3 or TRBV12-4, the J gene TRBJ2-3; TRBD2 matches 13 bases. This CDR3 spans 13 amino acids. With 9 bases clipped from V and 4 bases from J, the junction kept 1 base outside the gene matches. The chain's CDR3 is CASGLAGADTQYF. The CDR3 DNA reads TGTGCCAGTGGACTAGCGGGAGCAGATACGCAGTATTTT.

This clonotype appeared many times. The CDR3 protein is CASSNRGSGANVLTF. Written as DNA, the CDR3 is TGTGCCAGCAGCAACAGGGGCTCTGGGGCCAACGTCCTGACTTTC. V gene TRBV27 combines with J gene TRBJ2-6, with 7 bases matching TRBD1. The CDR3 length is 15 residues. Losses at the gene ends were 6 bases for V and 0 bases for J; bases not matched to a gene: 2. Looked up from germline, CDR1 is MNHEY and CDR2 is SMNVEV (reference sequence).

This clonotype occurred many times. The rearrangement joins TRBV5-6 to TRBJ2-5, with D possibly matching TRBD2 (7 bases). V shed 7 bases and J shed 9 bases, with 19 bases lying between them. Germline V lookup: CDR1 SGHDT, CDR2 YYEEEE. The CDR3 has 13 residues. The CDR3 coding sequence is TGTGCCAGCGCCGGACAGCGGGAAGGGGCCCAGTACTTC. It codes for CASAGQREGAQYF.

This clonotype was picked up many times. This rearrangement joins TRBV12-3 or TRBV12-4 to TRBJ2-5, with 8 bases fitting TRBD2. The CDR3 is 15 residues long. Trimming took 5 bases from V and 2 from J; bases not matched to a gene: 7. The CDR3 sequence: CASSPPGGRQETQYF. DNA of the CDR3: TGTGCCAGCAGTCCTCCGGGGGGGCGACAAGAGACCCAGTACTTC.

This clonotype has ten or more counts. The rearrangement joins TRBV14 to TRBJ2-4; a possible D gene is TRBD1 (7 bases). CDR1 SGHDN and CDR2 FVKESK come from the germline V gene. V was trimmed by 11 bases and J by 5 bases, leaving 16 bases between them. The CDR3 runs to 13 residues. Here the CDR3 reads CASRGQGENIQYF. DNA for the CDR3: TGTGCCTCCCGGGGGCAGGGGGAAAACATTCAGTACTTC.

This clonotype was found many times. The chain recombines TRBV20-1 with TRBJ1-1; D gene uncertain. The CDR3 loop spans 13 amino acids. Trimming shortened V by 0 bases and J by 3 bases, and 8 bases separated the two germline ends. CDR1 DFQATT and CDR2 SNEGSKA come from the germline V gene (reference sequence). The CDR3 loop is CSARDTGDTEAFF. The CDR3, as DNA: TGCAGTGCTAGAGATACCGGAGACACTGAAGCTTTCTTT.